This TCR beta chain was obtained from a study of blood T cell repertoires in COVID-19. For the study at large: Samples of COVID-19 (acute and convalescent) were obtained from the United States, Italy and Spain. T cells, B-cell-depleted T cells, or PBMCs provided the cDNA or gDNA that served as material.

The V gene's germline CDR1 is SNHLY and CDR2 FYNNEI. The CDR3 spans 13 residues. V lost 6 bases and J 4 bases, leaving 10 bases between the germline ends. Original analysis: Nucleated cell counts were estimated from reference gene primer amplification. Generated by immunoSEQ multiplex PCR, the TCRdb table keeps only in-frame clones and is missing some. The DNA was the basis for D and trimming; V, J and clone size are from that table. The data contain tens of thousands of clones, about 80% of them seen just once; the ten biggest clones take up over 40%. The receptor was isolated from a human donor in a cohort sampled during active COVID-19. This chain links TRBV2 with TRBJ2-1; D possibly corresponds to TRBD1 (6 bases). Sequencing input: peripheral blood. CDR3 sequence: CASRQGWYNEQFF. The CDR3 coding sequence is TGTGCCAGCAGACAGGGATGGTACAATGAGCAGTTCTTC.